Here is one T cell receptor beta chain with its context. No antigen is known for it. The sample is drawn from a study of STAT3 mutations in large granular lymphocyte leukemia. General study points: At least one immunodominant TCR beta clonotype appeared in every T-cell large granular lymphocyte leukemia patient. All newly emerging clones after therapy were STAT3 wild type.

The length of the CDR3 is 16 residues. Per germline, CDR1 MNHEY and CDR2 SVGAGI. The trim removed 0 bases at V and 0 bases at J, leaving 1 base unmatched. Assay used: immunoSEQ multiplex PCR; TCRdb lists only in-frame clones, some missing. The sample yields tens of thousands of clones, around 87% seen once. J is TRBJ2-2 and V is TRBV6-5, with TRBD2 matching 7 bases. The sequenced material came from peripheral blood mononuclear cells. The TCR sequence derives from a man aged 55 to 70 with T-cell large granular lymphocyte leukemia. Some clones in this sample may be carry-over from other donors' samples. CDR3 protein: CASSYSRETNTGELFF. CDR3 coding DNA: TGTGCCAGCAGTTACTCGCGGGAGACGAACACCGGGGAGCTGTTTTTT.